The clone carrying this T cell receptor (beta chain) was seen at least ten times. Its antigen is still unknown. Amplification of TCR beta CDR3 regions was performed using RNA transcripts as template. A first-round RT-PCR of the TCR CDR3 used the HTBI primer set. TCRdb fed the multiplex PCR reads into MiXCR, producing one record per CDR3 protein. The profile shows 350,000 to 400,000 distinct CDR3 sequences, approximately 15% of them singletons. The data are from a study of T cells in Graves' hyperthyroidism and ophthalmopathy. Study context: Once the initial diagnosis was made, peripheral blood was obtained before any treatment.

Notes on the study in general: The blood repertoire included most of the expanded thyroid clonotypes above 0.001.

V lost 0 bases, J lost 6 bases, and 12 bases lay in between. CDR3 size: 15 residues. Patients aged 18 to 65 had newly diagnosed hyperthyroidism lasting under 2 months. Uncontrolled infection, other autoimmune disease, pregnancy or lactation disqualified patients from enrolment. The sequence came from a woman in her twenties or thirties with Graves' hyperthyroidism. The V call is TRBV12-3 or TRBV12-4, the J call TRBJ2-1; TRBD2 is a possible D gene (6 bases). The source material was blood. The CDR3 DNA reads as TGTGCCAGCAGTTTAGCGCGGCGGGGCCTCAATGAGCAGTTCTTC. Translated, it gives CASSLARRGLNEQFF.